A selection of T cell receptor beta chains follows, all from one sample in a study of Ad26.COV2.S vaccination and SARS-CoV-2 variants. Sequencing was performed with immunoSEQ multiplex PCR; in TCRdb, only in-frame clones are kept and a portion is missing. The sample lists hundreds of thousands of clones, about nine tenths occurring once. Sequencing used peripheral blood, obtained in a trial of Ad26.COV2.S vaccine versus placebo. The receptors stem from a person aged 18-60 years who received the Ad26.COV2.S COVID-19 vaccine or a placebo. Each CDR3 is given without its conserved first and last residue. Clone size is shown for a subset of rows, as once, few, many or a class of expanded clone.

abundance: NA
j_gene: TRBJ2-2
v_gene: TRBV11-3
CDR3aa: ASSRGTSGGINTGELF

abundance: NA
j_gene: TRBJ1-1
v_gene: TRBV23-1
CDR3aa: ASSHPIRTGVNTEAF

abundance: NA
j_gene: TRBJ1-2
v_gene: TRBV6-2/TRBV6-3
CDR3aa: ASSYRGMSGYT

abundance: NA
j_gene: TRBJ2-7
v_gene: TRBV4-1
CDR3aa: ASSHQGISYEQY

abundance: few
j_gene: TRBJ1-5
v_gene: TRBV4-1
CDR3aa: ASSQVAGDGNQPQH

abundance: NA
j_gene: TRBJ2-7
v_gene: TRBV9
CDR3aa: ASSASGISSYEQY

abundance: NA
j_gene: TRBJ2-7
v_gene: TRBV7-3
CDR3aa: ASSLWSGGTYEQY

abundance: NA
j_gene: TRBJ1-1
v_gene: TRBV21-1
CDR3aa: ASSKLSPGQGRRLNTEAF

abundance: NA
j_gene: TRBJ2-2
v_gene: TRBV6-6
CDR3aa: ASYQFRADTGELF

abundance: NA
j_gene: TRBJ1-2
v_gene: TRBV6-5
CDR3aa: ASRRDSLNYGYT

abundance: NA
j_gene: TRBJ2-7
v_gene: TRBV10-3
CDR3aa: AISESTGGLSYEQY

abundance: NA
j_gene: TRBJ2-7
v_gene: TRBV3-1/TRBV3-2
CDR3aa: ASSRERGLSHEQY

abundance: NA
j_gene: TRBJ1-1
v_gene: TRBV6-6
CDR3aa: ASSYETANTEAF

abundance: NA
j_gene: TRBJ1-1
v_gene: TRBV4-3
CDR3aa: ASSQESRDTEAF

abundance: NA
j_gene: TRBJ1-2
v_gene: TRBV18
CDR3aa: ASSPRTGGYYGYT

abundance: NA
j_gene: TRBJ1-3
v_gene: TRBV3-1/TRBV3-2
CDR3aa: ASSPSVGSAIY